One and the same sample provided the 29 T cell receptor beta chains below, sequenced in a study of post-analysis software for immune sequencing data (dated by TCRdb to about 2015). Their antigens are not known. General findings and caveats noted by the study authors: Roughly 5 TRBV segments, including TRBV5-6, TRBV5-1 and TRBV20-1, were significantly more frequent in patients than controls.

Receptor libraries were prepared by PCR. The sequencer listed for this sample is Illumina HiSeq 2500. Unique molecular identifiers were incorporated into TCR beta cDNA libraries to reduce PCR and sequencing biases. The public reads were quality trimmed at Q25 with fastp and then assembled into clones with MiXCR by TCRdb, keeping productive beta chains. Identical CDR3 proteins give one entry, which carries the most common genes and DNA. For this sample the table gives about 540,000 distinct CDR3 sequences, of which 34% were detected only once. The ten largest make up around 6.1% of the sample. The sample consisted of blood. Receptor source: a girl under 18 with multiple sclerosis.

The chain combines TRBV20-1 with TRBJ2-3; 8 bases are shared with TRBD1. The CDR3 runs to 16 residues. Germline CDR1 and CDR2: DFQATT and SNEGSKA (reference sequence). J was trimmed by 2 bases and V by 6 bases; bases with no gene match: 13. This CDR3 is CSARHPTGVNTDTQYF. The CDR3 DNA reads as TGCAGTGCGAGACACCCGACAGGGGTCAACACAGATACGCAGTATTTT.

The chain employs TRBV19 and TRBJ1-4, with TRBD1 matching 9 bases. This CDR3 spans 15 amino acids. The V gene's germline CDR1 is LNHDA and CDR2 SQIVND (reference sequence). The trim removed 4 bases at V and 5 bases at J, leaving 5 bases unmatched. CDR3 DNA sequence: TGTGCCAGTAGTACTACCGGGACAGGGAATGAAAAACTGTTTTTT. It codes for CASSTTGTGNEKLFF.

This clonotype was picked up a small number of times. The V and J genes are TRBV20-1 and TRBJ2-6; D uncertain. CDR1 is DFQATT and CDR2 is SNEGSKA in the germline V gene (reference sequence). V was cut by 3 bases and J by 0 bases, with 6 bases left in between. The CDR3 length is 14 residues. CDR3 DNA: TGCAGTGCTAGTTCCCGCTCTGGGGCCAACGTCCTGACTTTC. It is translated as CSASSRSGANVLTF.

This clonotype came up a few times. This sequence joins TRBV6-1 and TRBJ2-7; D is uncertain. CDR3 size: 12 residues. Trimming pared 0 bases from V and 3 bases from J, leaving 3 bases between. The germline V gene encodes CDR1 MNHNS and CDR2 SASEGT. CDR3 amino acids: CASSEANYEQYF. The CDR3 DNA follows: TGTGCCAGCAGTGAAGCTAACTACGAGCAGTACTTC.

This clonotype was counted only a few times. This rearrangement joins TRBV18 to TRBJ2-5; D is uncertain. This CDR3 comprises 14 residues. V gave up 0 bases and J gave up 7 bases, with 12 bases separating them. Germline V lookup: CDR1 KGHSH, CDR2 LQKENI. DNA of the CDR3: TGTGCCAGCTCACCACCGAGGTCGGGCGGGACCCAGTACTTC. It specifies CASSPPRSGGTQYF.

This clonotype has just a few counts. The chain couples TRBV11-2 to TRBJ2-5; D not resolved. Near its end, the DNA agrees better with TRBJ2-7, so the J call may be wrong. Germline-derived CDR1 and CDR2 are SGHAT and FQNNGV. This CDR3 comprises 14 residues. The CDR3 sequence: CASSFRSGPHEQYF. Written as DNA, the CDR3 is TGTGCCAGCAGCTTCCGTTCAGGCCCCCACGAGCAGTACTTC.

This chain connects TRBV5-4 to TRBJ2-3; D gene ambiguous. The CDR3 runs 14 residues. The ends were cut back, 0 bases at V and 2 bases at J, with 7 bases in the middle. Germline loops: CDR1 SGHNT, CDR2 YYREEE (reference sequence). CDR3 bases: TGTGCCAGCAGCTTGGTTGGCATCACAGATACGCAGTATTTT. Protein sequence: CASSLVGITDTQYF.

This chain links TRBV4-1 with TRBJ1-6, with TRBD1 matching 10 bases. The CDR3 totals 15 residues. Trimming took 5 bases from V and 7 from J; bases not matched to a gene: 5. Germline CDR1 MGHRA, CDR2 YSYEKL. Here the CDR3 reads CASSIWTGGNSPLHF. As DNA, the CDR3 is TGCGCCAGCAGCATATGGACAGGGGGAAATTCACCCCTCCACTTT.

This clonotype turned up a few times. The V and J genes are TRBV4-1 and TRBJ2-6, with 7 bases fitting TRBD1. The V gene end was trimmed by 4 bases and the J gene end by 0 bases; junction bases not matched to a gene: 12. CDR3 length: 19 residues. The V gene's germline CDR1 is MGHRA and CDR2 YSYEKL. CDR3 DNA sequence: TGCGCCAGCAGCCTCCCATTGACAGGGAAAAACTCTGGGGCCAACGTCCTGACTTTC. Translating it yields CASSLPLTGKNSGANVLTF.

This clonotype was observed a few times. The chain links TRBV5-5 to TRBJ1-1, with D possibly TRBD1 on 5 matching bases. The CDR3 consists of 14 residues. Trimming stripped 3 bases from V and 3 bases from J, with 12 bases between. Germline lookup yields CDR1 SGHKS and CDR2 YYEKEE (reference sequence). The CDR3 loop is CASSSGRRYTEAFF. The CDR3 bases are TGTGCCAGCAGCTCGGGACGGCGGTACACTGAAGCTTTCTTT.

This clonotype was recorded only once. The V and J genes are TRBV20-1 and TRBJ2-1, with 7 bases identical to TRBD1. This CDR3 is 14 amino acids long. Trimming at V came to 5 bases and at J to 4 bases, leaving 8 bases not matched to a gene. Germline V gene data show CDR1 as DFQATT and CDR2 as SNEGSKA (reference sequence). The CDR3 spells CSASAGTVYNEQFF. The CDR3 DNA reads TGCAGTGCTTCCGCCGGGACAGTTTACAATGAGCAGTTCTTC.

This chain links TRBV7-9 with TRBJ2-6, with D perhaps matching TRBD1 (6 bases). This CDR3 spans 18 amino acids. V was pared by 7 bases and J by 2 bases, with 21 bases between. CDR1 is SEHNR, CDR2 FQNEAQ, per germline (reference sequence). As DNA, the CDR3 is TGTGCCAGCACCACGCAGCGCAAACAGGGAGCTGGGGCCAACGTCCTGACTTTC. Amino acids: CASTTQRKQGAGANVLTF. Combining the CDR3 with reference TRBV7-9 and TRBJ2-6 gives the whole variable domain DTGVSQNPRHKITKRGQNVTFRCDPISEHNRLYWYRQTLGQGPEFLTYFQNEAQLEKSRLLSDRFSAERPKGSFSTLEIQRTEQGDSAMYLCASTTQRKQGAGANVLTFGAGSRLTVL.

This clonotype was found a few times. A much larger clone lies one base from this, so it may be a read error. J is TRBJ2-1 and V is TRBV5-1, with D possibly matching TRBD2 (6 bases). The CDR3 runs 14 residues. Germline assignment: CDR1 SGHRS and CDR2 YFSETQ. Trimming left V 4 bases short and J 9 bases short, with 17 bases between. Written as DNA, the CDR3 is TGCGCCAGCAGCGGGGGGATGGGGCGGAGTGAGCAGTTCTTC. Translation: CASSGGMGRSEQFF.

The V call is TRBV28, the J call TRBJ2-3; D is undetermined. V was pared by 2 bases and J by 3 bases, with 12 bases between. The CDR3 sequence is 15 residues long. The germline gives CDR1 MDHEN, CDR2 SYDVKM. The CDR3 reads CASSLRSALTDTQYF. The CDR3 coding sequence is TGTGCCAGCAGTTTAAGGTCCGCATTAACAGATACGCAGTATTTT.

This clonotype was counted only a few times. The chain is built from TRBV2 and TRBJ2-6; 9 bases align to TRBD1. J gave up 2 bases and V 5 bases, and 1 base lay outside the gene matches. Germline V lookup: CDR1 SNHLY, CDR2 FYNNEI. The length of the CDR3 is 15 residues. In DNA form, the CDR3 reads TGTGCCAGCAGTTGGACAGGGGCTGGGGCCAACGTCCTGACTTTC. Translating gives CASSWTGAGANVLTF. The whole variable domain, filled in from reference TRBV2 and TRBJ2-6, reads EPEVTQTPSHQVTQMGQEVILRCVPISNHLYFYWYRQILGQKVEFLVSFYNNEISEKSEIFDDQFSVERPDGSNFTLKIRSTKLEDSAMYFCASSWTGAGANVLTFGAGSRLTVL.

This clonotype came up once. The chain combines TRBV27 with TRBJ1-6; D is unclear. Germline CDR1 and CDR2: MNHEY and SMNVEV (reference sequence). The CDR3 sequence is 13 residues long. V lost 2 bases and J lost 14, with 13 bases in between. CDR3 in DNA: TGTGCCAGCAGTTTAGTGGTTCGAAATTCCCTCCACTTT. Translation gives CASSLVVRNSLHF.

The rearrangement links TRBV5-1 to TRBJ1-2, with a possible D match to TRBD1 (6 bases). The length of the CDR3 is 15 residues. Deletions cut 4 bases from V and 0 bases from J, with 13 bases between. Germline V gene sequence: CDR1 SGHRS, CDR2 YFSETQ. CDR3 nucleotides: TGCGCCAGCAGCCCCGGACAGCTAACTAACTATGGCTACACCTTC. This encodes CASSPGQLTNYGYTF.

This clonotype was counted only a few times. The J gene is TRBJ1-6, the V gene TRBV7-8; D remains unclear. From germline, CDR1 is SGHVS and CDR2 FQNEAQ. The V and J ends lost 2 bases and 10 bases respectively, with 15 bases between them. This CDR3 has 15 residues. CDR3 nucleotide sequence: TGTGCCAGCAGCTTAATTGGCAGAAGCGACTCACCCCTCCACTTT. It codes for CASSLIGRSDSPLHF.

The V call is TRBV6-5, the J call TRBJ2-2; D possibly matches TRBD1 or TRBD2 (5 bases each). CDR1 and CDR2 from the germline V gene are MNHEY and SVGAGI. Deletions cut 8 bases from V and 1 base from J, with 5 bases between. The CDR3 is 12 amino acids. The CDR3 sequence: CASGGNTGELFF. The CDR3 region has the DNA TGTGCCAGCGGGGGGAACACCGGGGAGCTGTTTTTT.

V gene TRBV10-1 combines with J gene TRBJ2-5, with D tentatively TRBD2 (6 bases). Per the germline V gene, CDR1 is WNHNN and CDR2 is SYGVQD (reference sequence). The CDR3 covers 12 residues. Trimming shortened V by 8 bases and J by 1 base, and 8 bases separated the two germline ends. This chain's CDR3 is CASGDFQETQYF. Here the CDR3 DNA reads TGCGCCAGCGGGGACTTCCAAGAGACCCAGTACTTC.

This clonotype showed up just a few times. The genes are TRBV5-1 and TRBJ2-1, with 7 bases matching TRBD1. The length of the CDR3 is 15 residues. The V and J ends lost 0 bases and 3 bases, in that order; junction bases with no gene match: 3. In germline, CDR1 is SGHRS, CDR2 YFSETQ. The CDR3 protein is CASSLGGTDYNEQFF. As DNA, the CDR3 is TGCGCCAGCAGCTTGGGGGGGACAGACTACAATGAGCAGTTCTTC.

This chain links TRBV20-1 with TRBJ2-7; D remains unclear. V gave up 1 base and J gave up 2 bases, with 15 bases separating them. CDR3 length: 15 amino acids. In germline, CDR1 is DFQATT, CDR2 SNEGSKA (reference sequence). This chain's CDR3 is CSARAPTKGPYEQYF. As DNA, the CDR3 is TGCAGTGCTAGAGCACCTACCAAGGGCCCCTACGAGCAGTACTTC.

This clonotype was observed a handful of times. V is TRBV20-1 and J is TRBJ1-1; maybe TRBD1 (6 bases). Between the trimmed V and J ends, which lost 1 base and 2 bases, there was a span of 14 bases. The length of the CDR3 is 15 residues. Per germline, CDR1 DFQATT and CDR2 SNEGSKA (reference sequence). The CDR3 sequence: CSARVFAGGNTEAFF. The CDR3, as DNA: TGCAGTGCTAGAGTCTTCGCGGGGGGCAACACTGAAGCTTTCTTT.

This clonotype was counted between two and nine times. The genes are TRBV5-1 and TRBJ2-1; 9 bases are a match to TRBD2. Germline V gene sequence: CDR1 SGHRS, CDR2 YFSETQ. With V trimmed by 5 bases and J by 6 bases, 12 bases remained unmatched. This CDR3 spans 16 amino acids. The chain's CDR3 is CASRPSGRGGINEQFF. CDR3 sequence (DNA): TGCGCCAGCAGGCCCTCCGGGCGGGGGGGAATCAATGAGCAGTTCTTC.

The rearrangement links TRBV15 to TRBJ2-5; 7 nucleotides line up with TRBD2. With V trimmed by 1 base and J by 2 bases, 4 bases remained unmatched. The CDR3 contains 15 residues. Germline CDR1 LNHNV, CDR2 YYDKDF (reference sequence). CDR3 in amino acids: CATSRGGGGQETQYF. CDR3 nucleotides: TGTGCCACCAGCAGAGGGGGGGGAGGGCAAGAGACCCAGTACTTC. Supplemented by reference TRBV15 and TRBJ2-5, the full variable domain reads DAMVIQNPRYQVTQFGKPVTLSCSQTLNHNVMYWYQQKSSQAPKLLFHYYDKDFNNEADTPDNFQSRRPNTSFCFLDIRSPGLGDTAMYLCATSRGGGGQETQYFGPGTRLLVL.

The CDR3 loop reads CSASRDRSFNEQFF. The CDR3 nucleotides read TGCAGTGCTAGCCGGGACAGGTCGTTCAATGAGCAGTTCTTC. This rearrangement joins TRBV20-1 to TRBJ2-1, with TRBD1 matching over 8 bases. The V segment lost 3 bases and the J segment 6 bases; nucleotides outside the gene matches: 7. Germline CDR1 is DFQATT and CDR2 is SNEGSKA (reference sequence). This CDR3 region has 14 residues.

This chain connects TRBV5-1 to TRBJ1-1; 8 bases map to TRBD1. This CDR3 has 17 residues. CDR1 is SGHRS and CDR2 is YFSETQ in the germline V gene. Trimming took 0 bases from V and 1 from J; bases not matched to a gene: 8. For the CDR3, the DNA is TGCGCCAGCAGCTTGGGACCCACAGGGGGAGGGAACACTGAAGCTTTCTTT. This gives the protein CASSLGPTGGGNTEAFF.

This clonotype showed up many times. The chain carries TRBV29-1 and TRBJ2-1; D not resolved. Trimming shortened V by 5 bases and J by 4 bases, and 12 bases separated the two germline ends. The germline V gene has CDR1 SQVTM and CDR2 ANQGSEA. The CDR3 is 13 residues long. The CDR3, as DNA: TGCAGCGTTACGGCGGCGGAATACAATGAGCAGTTCTTC. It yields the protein CSVTAAEYNEQFF.

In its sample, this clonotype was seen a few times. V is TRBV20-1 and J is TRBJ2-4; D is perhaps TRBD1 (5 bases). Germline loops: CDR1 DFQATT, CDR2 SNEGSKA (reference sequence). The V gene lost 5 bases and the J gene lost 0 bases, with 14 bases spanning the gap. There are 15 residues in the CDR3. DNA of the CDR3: TGCAGTGCTTTCCAGGGCGACCTAGCCAAAAACATTCAGTACTTC. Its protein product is CSAFQGDLAKNIQYF.